Reported below is one T cell receptor (beta chain). TCRdb called the RT-PCR reads again in MiXCR, with one record for every CDR3 protein. The sample has about 960,000 distinct CDR3 sequences, more than 15% seen once; the top ten hold around 6%. The data originate from a study of patients and donors after allogeneic stem cell transplantation. This CDR3 region has 18 residues. The junction had 9 bases not matched to a gene; V was cut back by 0 bases and J by 4 bases. Germline CDR1 reads SGHRS; CDR2 reads YFSETQ. This sequence originates from a human donor who was either an allogeneic HSCT recipient or a stem cell or donor lymphocyte infusion donor (not recorded which). It is not recorded whose cells these are; they may come from a transplant donor. The material sequenced was blood, either unsorted or a sorted T cell fraction (not recorded which). The J gene is TRBJ2-1, the V gene TRBV5-1, with 11 nucleotides matching TRBD2. The CDR3 spells CASSLGLLAGVPYNEQFF. Written as DNA, the CDR3 is TGCGCCAGCAGCTTGGGGCTACTAGCGGGAGTTCCGTACAATGAGCAGTTCTTC. The full variable domain, completed using reference TRBV5-1 and TRBJ2-1, is KAGVTQTPRYLIKTRGQQVTLSCSPISGHRSVSWYQQTPGQGLQFLFEYFSETQRNKGNFPGRFSGRQFSNSRSEMNVSTLELGDSALYLCASSLGLLAGVPYNEQFFGPGTRLTVL.